This paragraph reports one T cell receptor beta chain. Its target is not known. Produced via immunoSEQ multiplex PCR; TCRdb's table is partial and in-frame only. The sample holds 30,000 to 40,000 clones, 76% seen once. In germline, CDR1 is SNHLY, CDR2 FYNNEI. The CDR3 has 10 residues. The V gene lost 8 bases and the J gene lost 9 bases, with 10 bases spanning the gap. The data derive from a study of regulatory and conventional T cells in RAG deficiency. Study-wide results and caveats: Shorter CDR3s in all patient subsets; >75% Treg-Tconv overlap in Omenn. Omenn syndrome and CID/AS patients had 85 to 100-fold fewer unique Treg TCR beta sequences, versus roughly 10-fold elsewhere. In Omenn syndrome, sorted "Tregs" may be peripherally activated cells.

Genomic DNA came from blood conventional CD4+ T cells gated CD25-low CD127-high. A further study also used this sample, focusing on regulatory T cells. As that study records: The PCR used 52 TRBV and 13 TRBJ primers. Skewed V and J usage and few unique V-J pairs marked patient repertoires, most in Tregs.

Source material: CD4+ effector T cells sorted from blood. The TCR originated in a human donor in good health. The chain links TRBV2 to TRBJ1-1; no reliable D call. CDR3 nucleotides: TGTGCCAGCCAACGGGCGAAAGCTTTCTTT. Residues: CASQRAKAFF.